Below, 21 T cell receptor beta chains from the same sample are listed, as sequenced in a study of shared T cell receptors in the human thymus. The method was immunoSEQ multiplex PCR; TCRdb's version includes in-frame clones alone and lacks a portion of them. Of hundreds of thousands of clones in the sample, over 75% were seen once. These data were likewise used in another study, on human thymus T cells.

The sample comprised thymocytes. The receptors here all came from a boy under three years old with a congenital heart defect.

The gene calls are TRBV11-2 and TRBJ2-1, with 13 bases identical to TRBD2. Germline V CDR1 and CDR2: SGHAT, FQNNGV. The CDR3 loop spans 19 amino acids. J lost 7 bases, V lost 5 bases, and 17 bases had no gene match. The CDR3 coding sequence is TGTGCCAGCAGCCTTAATCCCCCCCGGACTAGCGGGAGTTGGAATGAGCAGTTCTTC. Translation: CASSLNPPRTSGSWNEQFF.

The chain joins TRBV15 to TRBJ2-7, with D hard to call. V lost 1 base and J 2 bases, leaving 9 bases between the germline ends. The CDR3 extends over 14 amino acids. Looked up from germline, CDR1 is LNHNV and CDR2 is YYDKDF (reference sequence). CDR3 DNA sequence: TGTGCCACCAGCAGAGCGAACATTACCTACGAGCAGTACTTC. Encoded protein: CATSRANITYEQYF.

The chain couples TRBV25-1 to TRBJ2-2; a possible D gene is TRBD1 (5 bases). Looked up from germline, CDR1 is MGHDK and CDR2 is SYGVNS. Trimming took 3 bases from V and 7 from J, leaving 6 bases between them. The CDR3 is 12 amino acids. The CDR3 spells CASSEGRGELFF. The DNA of the CDR3 is TGTGCCAGCAGTGAGGGGCGCGGGGAGCTGTTTTTT.

The chain combines TRBV4-2 with TRBJ2-1; 10 bases are shared with TRBD2. The CDR3 covers 18 residues. Germline CDR1 is LGHNA and CDR2 is YNFKEQ. V gave up 2 bases and J gave up 0 bases; unmatched junction bases: 7. The CDR3 DNA follows: TGTGCCAGCAGCCAACTAGCGGGAGACTCTAGCTCCTACAATGAGCAGTTCTTC. It yields the protein CASSQLAGDSSSYNEQFF.

The V call is TRBV28, the J call TRBJ2-7; tentatively, D is TRBD2 (6 bases). V lost 2 bases, J lost 4 bases, and 15 bases lay in between. Germline V gene sequence: CDR1 MDHEN, CDR2 SYDVKM. This CDR3 has 15 residues. The chain's CDR3 is CASSLKNCGTYEQYF. In nucleotides, the CDR3 is TGTGCCAGCAGTTTAAAGAACTGCGGGACGTACGAGCAGTACTTC.

This chain links TRBV28 with TRBJ2-7; TRBD1 matches 8 bases. Trimming at V came to 2 bases and at J to 11 bases, leaving 11 bases not matched to a gene. The length of the CDR3 is 14 residues. Germline values: CDR1 MDHEN, CDR2 SYDVKM. The chain's CDR3 is CASSLRQGARSEYF. CDR3 coding DNA: TGTGCCAGCAGTTTACGGCAGGGGGCGAGAAGTGAGTACTTC. Looking up the rest from reference TRBV28 and TRBJ2-7 gives the full variable domain: DVKVTQSSRYLVKRTGEKVFLECVQDMDHENMFWYRQDPGLGLRLIYFSYDVKMKEKGDIPEGYSVSREKKERFSLILESASTNQTSMYLCASSLRQGARSEYFGPGTRLTVT.

The chain couples TRBV21-1 to TRBJ2-3; TRBD2 reflects the table's D call only, with no check against the DNA. TRBV21-1 is listed as a pseudogene. CDR3 length: 17 residues. The CDR3 spells CASYRTSGRVWADTQYF. CDR3 nucleotides: TGTGCCAGCTATCGGACTAGCGGGAGAGTTTGGGCAGATACGCAGTATTTT.

J is TRBJ2-3 and V is TRBV13, with TRBD1 as a possible D gene (5 bases). Trimming took 0 bases from V and 2 from J, leaving 12 bases between them. Germline assignment: CDR1 PRHDT and CDR2 FYEKMQ (reference sequence). The CDR3 sequence is 16 residues long. DNA of the CDR3: TGTGCCAGCAGCTTAGGGCAGGGTAGACCCACAGATACGCAGTATTTT. As protein: CASSLGQGRPTDTQYF.

The rearrangement links TRBV28 to TRBJ2-7; 7 bases agree with TRBD1. The CDR3 extends over 14 amino acids. Losses at the gene ends were 6 bases for V and 3 bases for J; bases not matched to a gene: 8. Germline V CDR1 and CDR2: MDHEN, SYDVKM. In nucleotides, the CDR3 is TGTGCCAGCAGCCCCCTAGGGACAGACTACGAGCAGTACTTC. Residues: CASSPLGTDYEQYF.

The chain employs TRBV27 and TRBJ2-7, with a weak D call TRBD2 (5 bases). The V end lost 3 bases, the J end lost 0 bases, and 12 bases lay between the germline ends. The CDR3 covers 15 residues. Germline V gene lookup returns CDR1 MNHEY and CDR2 SMNVEV (reference sequence). The CDR3 sequence: CASSFWSEASYEQYF. In nucleotides, the CDR3 is TGTGCCAGCAGTTTCTGGTCGGAGGCCTCCTACGAGCAGTACTTC.

The chain employs TRBV6-5 and TRBJ1-2, with a possible D match to TRBD1 (5 bases). Per germline, CDR1 MNHEY and CDR2 SVGAGI. Between the trimmed V and J ends, which lost 3 bases and 8 bases, there was a span of 16 bases. The CDR3 sequence is 14 residues long. The CDR3 nucleotides read TGTGCCAGCAGTTATAGTCCAGGGATCGGGGGCTACACCTTC. Its protein product is CASSYSPGIGGYTF.

The chain combines TRBV9 with TRBJ2-7; 7 positions agree with TRBD1. Trimming took 3 bases from V and 7 from J; bases not matched to a gene: 13. The CDR3 has 15 amino acids. Germline assignment: CDR1 SGDLS and CDR2 YYNGEE. The CDR3 loop reads CASSGDRVGSGEQYF. The CDR3, as DNA: TGTGCCAGCAGCGGAGACAGGGTGGGGTCGGGGGAGCAGTACTTC.

The rearrangement links TRBV30 to TRBJ2-7; TRBD2 might be the D (5 bases). The CDR3 consists of 14 residues. V was shortened by 2 bases and J by 2 bases, with 13 bases between the two germline ends. Germline V gives CDR1 GTSNPN, CDR2 SVGIG (reference sequence). The CDR3 loop reads CAWSKAGPTYEQYF. The CDR3 DNA follows: TGTGCCTGGAGTAAGGCGGGCCCTACCTACGAGCAGTACTTC.

V usage is TRBV10-1 and J usage is TRBJ2-7; D might be TRBD1 (5 bases). CDR1 is WNHNN, CDR2 SYGVQD, per germline (reference sequence). There are 13 residues in the CDR3. V was pared by 6 bases and J by 0 bases, with 9 bases between. As DNA, the CDR3 is TGCGCCAGCAGCCCCAGGGACTCCTACGAGCAGTACTTC. It specifies CASSPRDSYEQYF.

The chain recombines TRBV29-1 with TRBJ2-1; no reliable D call. The CDR3 totals 14 residues. Germline assignment: CDR1 SQVTM and CDR2 ANQGSEA. V lost 5 bases to trimming and J lost 0 bases, with 11 bases between them. CDR3 bases: TGCAGCGTTCCGAAAGAGTACTCCTACAATGAGCAGTTCTTC. Amino acids: CSVPKEYSYNEQFF.

The V call is TRBV29-1, the J call TRBJ2-4, with 7 bases aligning to TRBD1. There are 11 residues in the CDR3. Germline loops: CDR1 SQVTM, CDR2 ANQGSEA. V shed 7 bases, J shed 9 bases, and the junction held 6 bases outside the gene matches. In DNA, the CDR3 is TGCAGCGCCCACAGGGGTGGCATTCAGTACTTC. Its translation is CSAHRGGIQYF. The variable domain in full, completed from reference TRBV29-1 and TRBJ2-4, reads SAVISQKPSRDICQRGTSLTIQCQVDSQVTMMFWYRQQPGQSLTLIATANQGSEATYESGFVIDKFPISRPNLTFSTLTVSNMSPEDSSIYLCSAHRGGIQYFGAGTRLSVL.

This rearrangement joins TRBV11-3 to TRBJ2-3; unclear D gene. Germline V CDR1 and CDR2: SGHNT, YENEEA. The CDR3 is 15 amino acids. Trimming stripped 6 bases from V and 4 bases from J, with 17 bases between. The CDR3 is CASSPPGLAADTQYF. CDR3 sequence (DNA): TGTGCCAGCAGTCCGCCCGGGTTAGCTGCAGATACGCAGTATTTT.

V is TRBV7-9 and J is TRBJ2-5, with a tentative D call TRBD2 (6 bases). V shed 1 base and J shed 1 base, with 10 bases lying between them. From germline, CDR1 is SEHNR and CDR2 FQNEAQ (reference sequence). This CDR3 region has 15 residues. DNA for the CDR3: TGTGCCAGCAGCTTAGGGCCGGAGGGCCAAGAGACCCAGTACTTC. Translation gives CASSLGPEGQETQYF.

The chain recombines TRBV10-3 with TRBJ2-3; 10 bases match TRBD2. The CDR3 extends over 13 amino acids. The germline gives CDR1 ENHRY, CDR2 SYGVKD. V lost 6 bases and J lost 11; bases outside the gene matches: 8. The CDR3, as DNA: TGTGCCATCAGAGATAGCGGGAGGCCAGGGCAGTATTTT. Its translation: CAIRDSGRPGQYF.

The rearrangement joins TRBV25-1 to TRBJ2-1; 8 bases align to TRBD2. Germline trimming cut 4 bases from V and 6 bases from J; bases unmatched to any gene: 8. From germline, CDR1 is MGHDK and CDR2 SYGVNS. The CDR3 length is 15 residues. CDR3 sequence reads: CASSARSGSLNEQFF. The CDR3, as DNA: TGTGCCAGCAGTGCGAGGAGCGGGAGTCTCAATGAGCAGTTCTTC. Complete variable domain (other parts from reference TRBV25-1 and TRBJ2-1): EADIYQTPRYLVIGTGKKITLECSQTMGHDKMYWYQQDPGMELHLIHYSYGVNSTEKGDLSSESTVSRIRTEHFPLTLESARPSHTSQYLCASSARSGSLNEQFFGPGTRLTVL.

This rearrangement joins TRBV18 to TRBJ2-2; no definite D call. V was trimmed by 0 bases and J by 0 bases, leaving 8 bases between them. CDR1 and CDR2 (germline): KGHSH, LQKENI. The CDR3 extends over 16 amino acids. The CDR3 DNA is TGTGCCAGCTCACCACCCCCCGCGTCGAACACCGGGGAGCTGTTTTTT. This translates into CASSPPPASNTGELFF.